The rows below give T cell receptor beta chains drawn from one sample of a study of T cells in Graves' hyperthyroidism and ophthalmopathy. Each CDR3 protein gets one entry after TCRdb re-called the multiplex PCR reads with MiXCR. The sample lists approximately 600,000 distinct CDR3 sequences; roughly 20% were seen once. Sequencing used blood. The receptors derive from a man between 25 and 39 years old with Graves' ophthalmopathy. Each CDR3 is given with its conserved first and last residue. D genes are given only for firm matches. Some rows mark clone size as missing; the rest say once, few, many or name a class of expanded clone.

TGTGCCAGCAGCCAAGAAGGCGGGGCAATGAACGAGCAGTACTTC,CASSQEGGAMNEQYF,many,.,TRBJ2-7,TRBV3-1
TGTGCCAGCTCACCTACTAGCGGACGGGAGCAGTACTTC,CASSPTSGREQYF,many,TRBD2,TRBJ2-7,TRBV18
TGTGCCAGCAGCCCATTTCGACAGGGACGTGAAAAACTGTTTTTT,CASSPFRQGREKLFF,.,TRBD1,TRBJ1-4,TRBV27
TGTGCCAGCAGCTTAGCGCACACTCCTTCTGAAGCTTTCTTT,CASSLAHTPSEAFF,many,.,TRBJ1-1,TRBV7-8
TGTGCCAGCAGCTTAACCCAGGGGGCGGGAAACATTCAGTACTTC,CASSLTQGAGNIQYF,few,TRBD1,TRBJ2-4,TRBV7-3
TGCAGTGCTAGTGATGGGGTTATATACGAGCAGTACTTC,CSASDGVIYEQYF,.,.,TRBJ2-7,TRBV20-1
TGTGCCAGCAGTGAAAGTCTAGCGGTCTCCTACGAGCAGTACTTC,CASSESLAVSYEQYF,.,TRBD2,TRBJ2-7,TRBV6-1
TGTGCCAGCAGCTTACACGGGGAGGTTGAGACCCAGTACTTC,CASSLHGEVETQYF,few,.,TRBJ2-5,TRBV5-6
TGTGCCAGCAGAAACCTAGCGAGAAGCACAGATACGCAGTATTTT,CASRNLARSTDTQYF,.,.,TRBJ2-3,TRBV27
TGCGCCAGCAGCCATCAAGATAGGGCTGGCCGTGAGGCCCAGTACTTC,CASSHQDRAGREAQYF,few,.,TRBJ2-5,TRBV4-1
TGTGCCATCACTAAAGGACAGGGAACGAACACCGGGGAGCTGTTTTTT,CAITKGQGTNTGELFF,few,TRBD1,TRBJ2-2,TRBV10-3
TGTGCCAGCAGCTCCTTGGGGCAGAGCCACTACGAGCAGTACTTC,CASSSLGQSHYEQYF,.,.,TRBJ2-7,TRBV7-9
TGTGCCAGTAGTATGGCTAGCGGGAGAGTTAGTTGGGACAATGAGCAGTTCTTC,CASSMASGRVSWDNEQFF,.,TRBD2,TRBJ2-1,TRBV19
TGTGCCATCTCAGGAGACAGAAAAAAAGAGACCCAGTACTTC,CAISGDRKKETQYF,.,.,TRBJ2-5,TRBV10-3
TGTGCCAGCAGTGCGACAGACATCCAAGAGACCCAGTACTTC,CASSATDIQETQYF,many,.,TRBJ2-5,TRBV2
TGTGCCACTTCCGGGACAGGGAGCTCCTACGAGCAGTACTTC,CATSGTGSSYEQYF,.,TRBD1,TRBJ2-7,TRBV6-1
TGTGCCAGCAGCGCGGGACGGAACGAGCAGTACTTC,CASSAGRNEQYF,few,.,TRBJ2-7,TRBV13
TGCGCCAGCAGGAGTACAGCGAACACTGAAGCTTTCTTT,CASRSTANTEAFF,many,.,TRBJ1-1,TRBV5-1
TGTGCCAGCAGCCCTTCAGTGCCGCCCCAGCATTTT,CASSPSVPPQHF,.,.,TRBJ1-5,TRBV5-8
TGTGCCAGCAGTATTCACAGGGGGCCAATCACAGATACGCAGTATTTT,CASSIHRGPITDTQYF,.,TRBD1,TRBJ2-3,TRBV6-2/TRBV6-3
TGTGCCATCAGTGGAGGGGGCGGGACCATCTACGAGCAGTACTTC,CAISGGGGTIYEQYF,few,.,TRBJ2-7,TRBV10-3
TGTGCCAGCAGCGTAGGTAGTTCTTGGGAGCTGTTTTTT,CASSVGSSWELFF,few,.,TRBJ2-2,TRBV9
TGTGCCAGCAGTTTCTTGGGGAATAATTCACCCCTCCACTTT,CASSFLGNNSPLHF,.,.,TRBJ1-6,TRBV27
TGTACCTGGAGGCGAGGAGACAATGAGCAGTTCTTC,CTWRRGDNEQFF,.,.,TRBJ2-1,TRBV30
TGTGCCAGCAGAGTTAAGCGGGAGACCTCCTACGAGCAGTACTTC,CASRVKRETSYEQYF,.,TRBD2,TRBJ2-7,TRBV6-1
TGTGCCAGCTCACCCTTACATGGGTCGGAGGGCTACACCTTC,CASSPLHGSEGYTF,.,.,TRBJ1-2,TRBV18
TGTGCTAGTGGTCCTAGTGCGGGGGGCGGCACTGAAGCTTTCTTT,CASGPSAGGGTEAFF,few,.,TRBJ1-1,TRBV12-5
TGTGCCAGCGTGGGACTCTCAAACTACGAGCAGTACTTC,CASVGLSNYEQYF,many,.,TRBJ2-7,TRBV2
TGCAGCGTTGCGACGGGCCGGGCCGGGAGTAAGCAGTACTTC,CSVATGRAGSKQYF,many,.,TRBJ2-7,TRBV29-1
TGCGCCAGCAGCCAAGATAGGGGCAACAACTATGGCTACACCTTC,CASSQDRGNNYGYTF,few,.,TRBJ1-2,TRBV4-1
TGTGCCAGCAGTGAAGGGGGCCGGGAAAAACTGTTTTTT,CASSEGGREKLFF,once,.,TRBJ1-4,TRBV6-1
TGCAGCTTGCGGGAGGGTTACGAGCAGTACTTC,CSLREGYEQYF,few,TRBD2,TRBJ2-7,TRBV29-1
TGCAGTGCTAGGGACAGGAGCAATGAAAAACTGTTTTTT,CSARDRSNEKLFF,many,TRBD1,TRBJ1-4,TRBV20-1
TGTGCCTGGGACGGACAGGGACATCAGCCCCAGCATTTT,CAWDGQGHQPQHF,.,TRBD1,TRBJ1-5,TRBV30
TGTGCCAGCAGTGAATTAGATCATGAGCAGTTCTTC,CASSELDHEQFF,.,.,TRBJ2-1,TRBV25-1
TGTGCCAGCAGCCAAGGTCTTGGAGATACGCAGTATTTT,CASSQGLGDTQYF,few,.,TRBJ2-3,TRBV3-1
TGCGCCAGCAGCCAAGATCGGTCAGACTACAATGAGCAGTTCTTC,CASSQDRSDYNEQFF,.,.,TRBJ2-1,TRBV4-3
TGTGCCAGCAACCTCAGGGGGATAGACTACGAGCAGTACTTC,CASNLRGIDYEQYF,many,TRBD1,TRBJ2-7,TRBV12-3/TRBV12-4
TGTGCCAGCAGTCGGACAGGGTATAATTCACCCCTCCACTTT,CASSRTGYNSPLHF,few,TRBD1,TRBJ1-6,TRBV28
TGCAGTGCTAGTAAAGGCACCCGAGGGGCATTTCAGTACTTC,CSASKGTRGAFQYF,few,.,TRBJ2-4,TRBV20-1
TGTGCCACCAGTGATGGCAAGAACACTGAAGCTTTCTTT,CATSDGKNTEAFF,many,.,TRBJ1-1,TRBV24-1
TGTGCCAGCAGCCTGACAGGGGGGGATGCATACGAGCAGTACTTC,CASSLTGGDAYEQYF,.,TRBD1,TRBJ2-7,TRBV13
TGTGCCAGCACCCCAGGCGGGGGGGGTGGGCAGTTCTTC,CASTPGGGGGQFF,once,TRBD2,TRBJ2-1,TRBV27
TGCAGTGTCATCGGGTTAGGCAGGGGAGGTGGAAACACCATATATTTT,CSVIGLGRGGGNTIYF,.,.,TRBJ1-3,TRBV20-1
TGTGCCACCAGTGATCCCGGGACAGGCCATATGCGGCTGTTTTTT,CATSDPGTGHMRLFF,few,TRBD1,TRBJ2-2,TRBV24-1
TGTGCCAGCACCTCCGGGACACCTCGGACTAGCGGGAACTATGAGCAGTTCTTC,CASTSGTPRTSGNYEQFF,many,TRBD2,TRBJ2-1,TRBV6-1
TGTGCCTGGAGCGGGGTTGGAGGCCTCACAGATACGCAGTATTTT,CAWSGVGGLTDTQYF,few,.,TRBJ2-3,TRBV30